This TCR beta chain was captured in a study of cytomegalovirus exposure and HLA in healthy donors. Study overall: Early on, a data release was issued that held roughly 80 million unique TCRs from HLA-typed donors. Points from the study as a whole: A previous analysis found most TCR beta V segments productive roughly 87% or roughly 30% of the time. The study labeled 170 or so TCR beta chains cytomegalovirus-associated.

In regard to this clone: Its antigen is unknown.

PCR amplification relied on 60 Vbeta primers (plus 13 Jbeta primers). The repertoire was sequenced with immunoSEQ multiplex PCR; TCRdb's copy has only in-frame clones and lacks some. Among under 150,000 clones listed, about 80% were seen once. Nominally healthy donors were sampled, though unrecorded immune exposures were likely. Sequenced: PBMCs. This sequence was found in a woman aged 35 to 49 in good health and CMV-seronegative.

The CDR3 is CASSPRQDPYEQYF. In nucleotides, the CDR3 is TGTGCCAGCAGCCCCCGACAGGATCCCTACGAGCAGTACTTC. The V call is TRBV11-3, the J call TRBJ2-7; tentatively, D is TRBD1 (6 bases). The CDR3 runs to 14 residues. Germline assignment: CDR1 SGHNT and CDR2 YENEEA. Trimming took off 5 bases at V and 2 bases at J, with 13 bases between the two ends.